These 4 T cell receptor beta chains came from one sample sequenced in a study of blood T cell repertoires in COVID-19. Assay used: immunoSEQ multiplex PCR; TCRdb lists only in-frame clones, some missing. Of about 290,000 clones in the sample, around 86% were seen once. Sequencing was carried out using PBMCs or T cells enriched from blood (not recorded which). The receptor source for this set is a woman aged 40 to 55 who had recovered from COVID-19.

The chain recombines TRBV2 with TRBJ1-2, with 7 bases that match TRBD1. The junction had 8 bases not matched to a gene; V was cut back by 9 bases and J by 1 base. The germline gives CDR1 SNHLY, CDR2 FYNNEI. CDR3 length: 14 amino acids. In nucleotides, the CDR3 is TGTGCCAGTTCTCGGGACAGCCTTAACTATGGCTACACCTTC. Its translation is CASSRDSLNYGYTF. Complete variable domain (other parts from reference TRBV2 and TRBJ1-2): EPEVTQTPSHQVTQMGQEVILRCVPISNHLYFYWYRQILGQKVEFLVSFYNNEISEKSEIFDDQFSVERPDGSNFTLKIRSTKLEDSAMYFCASSRDSLNYGYTFGSGTRLTVV.

The chain employs TRBV10-3 and TRBJ2-7, with 9 bases fitting TRBD2. The CDR3 contains 11 residues. Trimming at V came to 0 bases and at J to 13 bases, leaving 1 base not matched to a gene. CDR1 ENHRY and CDR2 SYGVKD come from the germline V gene. The CDR3, as DNA: TGTGCCATCAGTGAGTCCGGGACTAGCTACTTC. It codes for CAISESGTSYF.

This chain uses TRBV19 with TRBJ2-2; D gene unclear. Germline CDR1 reads LNHDA; CDR2 reads SQIVND (reference sequence). The CDR3 covers 15 residues. V lost 3 bases and J 0 bases, leaving 8 bases between the germline ends. CDR3 coding DNA: TGTGCCAGTAGTATGAGCTCTCCGAACACCGGGGAGCTGTTTTTT. The encoded protein is CASSMSSPNTGELFF.

The chain carries TRBV3-1 (or the pseudogene TRBV3-2) and TRBJ1-1; TRBD1 matches 9 bases. V lost 5 bases, J lost 5 bases, and 9 bases stayed unmatched. This CDR3 contains 15 residues. Germline V gene data show CDR1 as LGHDT and CDR2 as YNNKEL (reference sequence). CDR3 DNA: TGTGCCAGCAGCGAATTAACAGGGGGCGTTACTGAAGCTTTCTTT. Protein product: CASSELTGGVTEAFF.